Following are 21 T cell receptor beta chains from one sample sequenced in a study of CD8+ T cells in alopecia areata. TCR sequencing used cDNA made by reverse transcription of extracted RNA. The protocol was immunoSEQ multiplex PCR, while the TCRdb copy is restricted to in-frame clones and leaves out a portion. The table shows roughly 120,000 clones, with around two fifths occurring only once. Sequenced material: CD4+ T cells sorted from blood. These receptors all stem from a human donor with alopecia areata.

This clone was recorded a few times. This sequence joins TRBV10-3 and TRBJ2-2; 11 bases agree with TRBD2. V dropped 3 bases and J dropped 3; count of bases not matched to a gene: 0. Germline CDR1 ENHRY, CDR2 SYGVKD. The CDR3 loop spans 15 amino acids. CDR3 loop: CAISELAGDTGELFF. The CDR3 bases are TGTGCCATCAGTGAACTAGCGGGGGACACCGGGGAGCTGTTTTTT.

This sequence joins TRBV6-6 and TRBJ2-7; maybe TRBD2 (6 bases). Germline V CDR1 and CDR2: MNHNY, SVGAGI (reference sequence). V lost 2 bases to trimming and J lost 3 bases, with 11 bases between them. The CDR3 covers 14 residues. The CDR3 is CASSYGGAYYEQYF. The CDR3 DNA is TGTGCCAGCAGTTACGGCGGGGCATACTACGAGCAGTACTTC.

This clone was seen more than once but under ten times. The rearrangement uses TRBV29-1 and TRBJ2-7; perhaps TRBD1 as D (5 bases). CDR1 is SQVTM, CDR2 ANQGSEA, per germline. CDR3 length equals 13 residues. V shed 7 bases and J shed 4 bases, with 17 bases lying between them. The CDR3 DNA follows: TGCAGCGCTCAGGGTTCGGGCGGATACGAGCAGTACTTC. Translated, it gives CSAQGSGGYEQYF.

This clone was found a few times. The gene calls are TRBV29-1 and TRBJ2-5; 13 bases align to TRBD2. CDR1 is SQVTM and CDR2 is ANQGSEA in the germline V gene. V lost 6 bases and J lost 0; bases outside the gene matches: 13. The CDR3 extends over 18 amino acids. The DNA of the CDR3 is TGCAGCGTCGGGACTAGCGGGGCTGCCTTATCGTACCAAGAGACCCAGTACTTC. Protein product: CSVGTSGAALSYQETQYF.

The CDR3 protein is CASSPETSGRTDEQYF. In DNA, the CDR3 is TGTGCCAGCAGTCCCGAGACTAGCGGGAGAACGGACGAGCAGTACTTC. This chain connects TRBV27 to TRBJ2-7, with 12 bases aligning to TRBD2. This CDR3 has 16 residues. The germline gives CDR1 MNHEY, CDR2 SMNVEV (reference sequence). V trimming: 5 bases; J trimming: 5 bases; junction bases outside the gene matches: 10.

The rearrangement uses TRBV6-5 and TRBJ2-7; 7 bases are a match to TRBD1. Trimming at V came to 6 bases and at J to 3 bases, leaving 8 bases not matched to a gene. CDR1 and CDR2 (germline): MNHEY, SVGAGI. This CDR3 has 14 amino acids. CDR3 DNA: TGTGCCAGCAGGCCGGGACAGTCTTACTACGAGCAGTACTTC. It is translated as CASRPGQSYYEQYF.

This clone was seen only a few times. The chain is built from TRBV29-1 and TRBJ1-2, with D perhaps matching TRBD1 (5 bases). The length of the CDR3 is 13 residues. Trimming cost V 6 bases and J 5 bases, with 16 bases left between them. The germline V gene encodes CDR1 SQVTM and CDR2 ANQGSEA. The CDR3 loop reads CSVQLTAAYGYTF. The CDR3 coding sequence is TGCAGCGTCCAGTTGACAGCAGCTTATGGCTACACCTTC.

This clone was observed a few times. The CDR3 spells CSARQAAKNIQYF. The CDR3, as DNA: TGCAGCGCCCGACAGGCAGCCAAAAACATTCAGTACTTC. This rearrangement joins TRBV29-1 to TRBJ2-4; possible D gene TRBD1, 6 bases. CDR3 length equals 13 residues. V dropped 7 bases and J dropped 0 bases, with 10 bases sitting between them. Per the germline V gene, CDR1 is SQVTM and CDR2 is ANQGSEA.

This sequence joins TRBV5-1 and TRBJ2-2, with unresolved D. The germline V gene has CDR1 SGHRS and CDR2 YFSETQ. V lost 4 bases, J lost 6 bases, and 4 bases lay in between. The CDR3 consists of 11 residues. The CDR3: CASSNPGELFF. CDR3 coding DNA: TGCGCCAGCAGCAACCCCGGGGAGCTGTTTTTT.

The chain recombines TRBV30 with TRBJ2-3; 9 bases align to TRBD2. Germline CDR1 and CDR2: GTSNPN and SVGIG (reference sequence). The CDR3 has 14 residues. J gave up 2 bases and V 2 bases, and 2 bases lay outside the gene matches. CDR3 nucleotides: TGTGCCTGGAGTCGGACTAGCGCCACAGATACGCAGTATTTT. Translating gives CAWSRTSATDTQYF.

J is TRBJ1-2 and V is TRBV30; D is perhaps TRBD1 (5 bases). Trimming shortened V by 4 bases and J by 3 bases, and 9 bases separated the two germline ends. CDR3 size: 12 residues. Germline V gives CDR1 GTSNPN, CDR2 SVGIG (reference sequence). The CDR3 sequence is CAWIRGYYGYTF. For the CDR3, the DNA is TGTGCCTGGATAAGGGGCTACTATGGCTACACCTTC.

J is TRBJ2-5 and V is TRBV7-2; D may be TRBD1 (5 bases). CDR3 length: 13 residues. Trimming cost V 1 base and J 5 bases, with 8 bases left between them. Germline CDR1 and CDR2: SGHTA and FQGNSA. The CDR3 loop reads CASSLVQGETQYF. CDR3 DNA: TGTGCCAGCAGCTTAGTTCAGGGCGAGACCCAGTACTTC.

The chain recombines TRBV4-1 with TRBJ2-4, with 8 bases that match TRBD2. Germline V CDR1 and CDR2: MGHRA, YSYEKL. This CDR3 has 19 residues. The trim removed 1 base at V and 0 bases at J, leaving 11 bases unmatched. In DNA, the CDR3 is TGCGCCAGCAGCCAAGGGATAGCGGGACCAACCGCAGCCAAAAACATTCAGTACTTC. Translation: CASSQGIAGPTAAKNIQYF.

V gene TRBV25-1 combines with J gene TRBJ2-1, with TRBD2 matching over 16 bases. J was trimmed by 5 bases and V by 10 bases; bases with no gene match: 11. Germline CDR1 reads MGHDK; CDR2 reads SYGVNS. CDR3 length: 17 residues. CDR3 bases: TGTGCCAACCAAATGGGACTAGCGGGAGGGCGACACAATGAGCAGTTCTTC. The encoded protein is CANQMGLAGGRHNEQFF. The whole variable domain, filled in from reference TRBV25-1 and TRBJ2-1, reads EADIYQTPRYLVIGTGKKITLECSQTMGHDKMYWYQQDPGMELHLIHYSYGVNSTEKGDLSSESTVSRIRTEHFPLTLESARPSHTSQYLCANQMGLAGGRHNEQFFGPGTRLTVL.

A few counts support this clone. V usage is TRBV29-1 and J usage is TRBJ2-7; 11 bases fit TRBD1. The CDR3 sequence is 14 residues long. V lost 4 bases to trimming and J lost 3 bases; unmatched junction nucleotides: 5. The germline V gene encodes CDR1 SQVTM and CDR2 ANQGSEA. The chain's CDR3 is CSVVPGTGGYEQYF. As DNA, the CDR3 is TGCAGCGTTGTCCCCGGGACAGGGGGCTACGAGCAGTACTTC.

This rearrangement joins TRBV30 to TRBJ2-2, with 7 positions matching TRBD2. Germline CDR1 GTSNPN, CDR2 SVGIG (reference sequence). V gave up 7 bases and J gave up 0 bases; unmatched junction bases: 8. The CDR3 extends over 15 amino acids. Written as DNA, the CDR3 is TGTGCCTTGACCGCTAGCGGCGCGAACACCGGGGAGCTGTTTTTT. Residues: CALTASGANTGELFF.

The chain employs TRBV29-1 and TRBJ2-3; possible D gene TRBD2, 7 bases. Germline V gene sequence: CDR1 SQVTM, CDR2 ANQGSEA. This CDR3 is built from 10 residues. The CDR3 sequence: CGGATDTQYF. CDR3 nucleotide sequence: TGCGGGGGGGCCACAGATACGCAGTATTTT.

The rearrangement uses TRBV29-1 and TRBJ1-1; 7 bases agree with TRBD1. The CDR3 sequence is 15 residues long. The V gene end was trimmed by 4 bases and the J gene end by 4 bases; junction bases not matched to a gene: 12. Germline V gene data show CDR1 as SQVTM and CDR2 as ANQGSEA. The CDR3 region has the DNA TGCAGCGTTGGGGGAGCGACAGGGAGTTTCACTGAAGCTTTCTTT. This gives the protein CSVGGATGSFTEAFF.

This clone was recorded a few times. This rearrangement joins TRBV28 to TRBJ2-7; either TRBD1 or TRBD2 may supply D (7 bases each). V was trimmed by 6 bases and J by 3 bases, leaving 18 bases between them. CDR1 and CDR2 from the germline V gene are MDHEN and SYDVKM. This CDR3 spans 15 amino acids. The CDR3 coding sequence is TGTGCCAGCAGAAAACAGGGGAAGCGGGACTACGAGCAGTACTTC. Its protein is CASRKQGKRDYEQYF. Full variable domain (rest looked up from reference TRBV28 and TRBJ2-7): DVKVTQSSRYLVKRTGEKVFLECVQDMDHENMFWYRQDPGLGLRLIYFSYDVKMKEKGDIPEGYSVSREKKERFSLILESASTNQTSMYLCASRKQGKRDYEQYFGPGTRLTVT.

This clone was recorded only once. CDR3: CASSLAGAGANVLTF. The CDR3, as DNA: TGTGCCAGCAGCCTGGCGGGAGCGGGGGCCAACGTCCTGACTTTC. V is TRBV5-6 and J is TRBJ2-6; 7 nucleotides align to TRBD2. Germline V gives CDR1 SGHDT, CDR2 YYEEEE. Losses at the gene ends were 4 bases for V and 4 bases for J; bases not matched to a gene: 5. The CDR3 covers 15 residues.

The chain couples TRBV4-3 to TRBJ1-1; D gene uncertain. The CDR3 sequence is 15 residues long. Between the trimmed V and J ends, which lost 2 bases and 7 bases, there was a span of 17 bases. Germline CDR1 is LGHNA and CDR2 is YSLEER. The CDR3 DNA is TGCGCCAGCAGCCAACCGGACCTCCCCCGCGGTGAAGCTTTCTTT. This gives the protein CASSQPDLPRGEAFF.